This T cell receptor beta chain was retrieved from a study of cytomegalovirus exposure and HLA in healthy donors. Study details: For the approximately 420 genotyped donors, more than 80% fell within the Caucasian-associated ancestry cluster.

Primers included in the PCR were 60 Vbeta and 13 Jbeta primers. Sequencing was performed with immunoSEQ multiplex PCR; in TCRdb, only in-frame clones are kept and a portion is missing. This table has 210,000 or so clones, over 80% appearing once. The sample was PBMCs. The source of this sequence is a woman aged 45-60 years in good health and CMV-seropositive.

The CDR3 nucleotides are TGTGCCAGCAGTAGAGGACAGGGGTACGAGCAGTACTTC. This sequence encodes CASSRGQGYEQYF. V usage is TRBV6-1 and J usage is TRBJ2-7, with 9 bases fitting TRBD1. The germline V gene encodes CDR1 MNHNS and CDR2 SASEGT. The CDR3 sequence is 13 residues long. The V and J ends lost 5 bases and 4 bases, in that order; junction bases with no gene match: 3.